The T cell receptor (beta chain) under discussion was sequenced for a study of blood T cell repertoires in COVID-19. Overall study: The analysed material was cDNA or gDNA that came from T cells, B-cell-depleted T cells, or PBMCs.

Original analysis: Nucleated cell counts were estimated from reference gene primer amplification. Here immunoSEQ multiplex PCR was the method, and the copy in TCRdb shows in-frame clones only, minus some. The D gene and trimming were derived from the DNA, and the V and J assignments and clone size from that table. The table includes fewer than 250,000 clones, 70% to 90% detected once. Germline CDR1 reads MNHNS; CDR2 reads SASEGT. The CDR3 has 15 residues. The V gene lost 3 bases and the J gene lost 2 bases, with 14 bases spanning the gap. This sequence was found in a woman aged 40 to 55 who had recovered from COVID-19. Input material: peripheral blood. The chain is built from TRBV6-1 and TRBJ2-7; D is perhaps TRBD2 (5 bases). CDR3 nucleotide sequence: TGTGCCAGCAGTGACAGTCCGGGATCAGCCTACGAGCAGTACTTC. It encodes CASSDSPGSAYEQYF.